These 6 T cell receptor beta chains originate from one sample sequenced in a study of T cell changes during pregnancy in multiple sclerosis. Generated by immunoSEQ multiplex PCR, the TCRdb table keeps only in-frame clones and is missing some. The sample consists of about 40,000 clones, around 90% of them appearing once. The specimen was peripheral blood, collected in the first trimester of pregnancy. The receptors here all came from a female donor in good health, enrolled as a control in a pregnancy study.

The chain has TRBV25-1 and TRBJ2-3; the D gene is possibly TRBD1 (6 bases). Germline V lookup: CDR1 MGHDK, CDR2 SYGVNS. The CDR3 runs to 11 residues. The V and J ends lost 8 bases and 6 bases respectively, with 9 bases between them. The DNA for the CDR3 is TGTGCCAGCGGCCAGGGGGATACGCAGTATTTT. This sequence encodes CASGQGDTQYF.

This sequence joins TRBV5-6 and TRBJ1-1; tentatively, D is TRBD1 (6 bases). The V end was cut by 7 bases, the J end by 0 bases, with 19 bases between. The CDR3 runs 16 residues. CDR1 is SGHDT and CDR2 is YYEEEE in the germline V gene. The CDR3: CASSAGARLLNTEAFF. CDR3 nucleotide sequence: TGTGCCAGCTCCGCAGGGGCGCGCCTTTTGAACACTGAAGCTTTCTTT. The entire variable domain, with the rest obtained from reference TRBV5-6 and TRBJ1-1, is as follows: DAGVTQSPTHLIKTRGQQVTLRCSPKSGHDTVSWYQQALGQGPQFIFQYYEEEERQRGNFPDRFSGHQFPNYSSELNVNALLLGDSALYLCASSAGARLLNTEAFFGQGTRLTVV.

The chain has TRBV28 and TRBJ2-1; 7 bases align to TRBD2. The CDR3 runs to 15 residues. Germline loops: CDR1 MDHEN, CDR2 SYDVKM. V lost 6 bases to trimming and J lost 6 bases; unmatched junction nucleotides: 11. CDR3 nucleotides: TGTGCCAGCAGGGACCGGGCGGGAGTTGCCAATGAGCAGTTCTTC. Amino acids: CASRDRAGVANEQFF.

The rearrangement links TRBV6-1 to TRBJ1-1; D unclear. Germline-derived CDR1 and CDR2 are MNHNS and SASEGT. CDR3 length: 13 amino acids. Trimming left V 6 bases short and J 7 bases short, with 15 bases between. The CDR3 DNA reads as TGTGCCAGCAGCGCGACTGAATCCCTTGAAGCTTTCTTT. This codes for CASSATESLEAFF.

The V call is TRBV28, the J call TRBJ1-1; no reliable D call. V lost 3 bases and J lost 1, with 12 bases in between. Per germline, CDR1 MDHEN and CDR2 SYDVKM. The CDR3 runs 15 residues. The CDR3 protein is CASSFRGRRNTEAFF. DNA for the CDR3: TGTGCCAGCAGTTTCCGCGGGAGGCGGAACACTGAAGCTTTCTTT.

The chain carries TRBV15 and TRBJ2-1; TRBD1 matches 9 bases. The CDR3 extends over 16 amino acids. The germline V gene has CDR1 LNHNV and CDR2 YYDKDF (reference sequence). After removal of 3 bases from V and 7 bases from J, the junction contained 10 bases not matched to a gene. CDR3 region: CATSRDPGQGLNEQFF. The CDR3 DNA is TGTGCCACCAGCAGGGACCCGGGACAGGGCTTGAATGAGCAGTTCTTC. Using reference TRBV15 and TRBJ2-1 for the parts outside the CDR3, the full variable domain is DAMVIQNPRYQVTQFGKPVTLSCSQTLNHNVMYWYQQKSSQAPKLLFHYYDKDFNNEADTPDNFQSRRPNTSFCFLDIRSPGLGDTAMYLCATSRDPGQGLNEQFFGPGTRLTVL.